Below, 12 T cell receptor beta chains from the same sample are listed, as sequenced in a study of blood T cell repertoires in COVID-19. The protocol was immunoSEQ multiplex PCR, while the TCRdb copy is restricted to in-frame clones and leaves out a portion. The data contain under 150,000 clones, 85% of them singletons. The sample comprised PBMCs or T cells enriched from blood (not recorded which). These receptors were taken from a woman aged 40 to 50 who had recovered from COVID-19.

The chain's CDR3 is CASSVEGTSLHEQFF. DNA of the CDR3: TGTGCCAGCAGCGTAGAGGGGACTAGCCTCCATGAGCAGTTCTTC. The rearrangement joins TRBV9 to TRBJ2-1, with 9 positions matching TRBD2. V was pared by 0 bases and J by 8 bases, with 6 bases of the junction left unmatched. Germline lookup yields CDR1 SGDLS and CDR2 YYNGEE. The CDR3 loop spans 15 amino acids.

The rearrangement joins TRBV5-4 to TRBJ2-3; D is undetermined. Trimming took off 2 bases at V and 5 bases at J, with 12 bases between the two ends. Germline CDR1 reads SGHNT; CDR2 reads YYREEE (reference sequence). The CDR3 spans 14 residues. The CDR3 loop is CASSFSARVDTQYF. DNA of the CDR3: TGTGCCAGCAGCTTTTCTGCACGAGTAGATACGCAGTATTTT.

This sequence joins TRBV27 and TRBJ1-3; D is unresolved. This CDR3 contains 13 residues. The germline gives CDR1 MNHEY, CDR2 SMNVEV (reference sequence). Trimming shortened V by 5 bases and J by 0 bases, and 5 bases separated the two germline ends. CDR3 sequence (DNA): TGTGCCAGCAGTACTGGCTCTGGAAACACCATATATTTT. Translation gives CASSTGSGNTIYF.

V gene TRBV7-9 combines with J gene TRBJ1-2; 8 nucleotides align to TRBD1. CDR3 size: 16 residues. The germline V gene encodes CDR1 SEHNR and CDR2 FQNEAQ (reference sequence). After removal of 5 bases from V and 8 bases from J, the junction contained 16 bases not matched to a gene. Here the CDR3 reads CASSVREQGANGGYTF. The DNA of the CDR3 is TGTGCCAGCAGCGTAAGGGAGCAGGGGGCGAACGGGGGCTACACCTTC.

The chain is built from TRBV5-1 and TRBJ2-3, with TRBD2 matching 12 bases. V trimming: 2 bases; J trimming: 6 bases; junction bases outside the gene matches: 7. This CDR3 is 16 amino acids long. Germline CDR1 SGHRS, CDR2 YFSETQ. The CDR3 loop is CASSFLAGGPTDTQYF. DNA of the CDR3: TGCGCCAGCAGCTTTCTAGCGGGGGGGCCGACGGATACGCAGTATTTT.

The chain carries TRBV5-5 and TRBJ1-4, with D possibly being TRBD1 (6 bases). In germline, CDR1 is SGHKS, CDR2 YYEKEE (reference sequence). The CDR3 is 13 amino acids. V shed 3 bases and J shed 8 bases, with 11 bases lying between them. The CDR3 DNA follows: TGTGCCAGCAGCTGGGACATTGGGGAAAAACTGTTTTTT. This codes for CASSWDIGEKLFF.

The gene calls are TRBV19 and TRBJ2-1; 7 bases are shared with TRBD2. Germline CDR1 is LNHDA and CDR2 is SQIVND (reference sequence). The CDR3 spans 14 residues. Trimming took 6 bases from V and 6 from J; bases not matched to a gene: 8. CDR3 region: CASRTQRESNEQFF. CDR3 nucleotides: TGTGCCAGTAGGACACAGCGGGAAAGCAATGAGCAGTTCTTC.

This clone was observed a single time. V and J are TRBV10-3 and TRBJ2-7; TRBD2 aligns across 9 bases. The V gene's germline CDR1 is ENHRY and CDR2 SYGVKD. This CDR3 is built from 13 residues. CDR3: CASSSGVSYEQYF. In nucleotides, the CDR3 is TGTGCTAGCTCTAGCGGGGTCTCCTACGAGCAGTACTTC.

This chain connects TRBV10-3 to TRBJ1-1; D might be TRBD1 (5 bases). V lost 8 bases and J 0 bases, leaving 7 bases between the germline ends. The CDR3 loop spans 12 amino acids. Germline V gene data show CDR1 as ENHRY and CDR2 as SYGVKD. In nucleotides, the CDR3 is TGTGCCATCGGGGCGGTGAACACTGAAGCTTTCTTT. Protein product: CAIGAVNTEAFF.

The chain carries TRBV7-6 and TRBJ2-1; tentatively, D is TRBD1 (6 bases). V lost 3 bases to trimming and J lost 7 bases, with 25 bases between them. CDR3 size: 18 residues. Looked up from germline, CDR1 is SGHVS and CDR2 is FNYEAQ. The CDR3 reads CASSFLGPGQGSVNEQFF. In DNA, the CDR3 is TGTGCCAGCAGCTTCCTCGGGCCGGGACAAGGTTCCGTAAATGAGCAGTTCTTC.

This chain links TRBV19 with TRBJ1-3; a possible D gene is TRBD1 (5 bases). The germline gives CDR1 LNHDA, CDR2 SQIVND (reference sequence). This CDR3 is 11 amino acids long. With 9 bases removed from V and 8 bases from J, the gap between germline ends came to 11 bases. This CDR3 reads CASWGFYTIYF. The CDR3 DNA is TGTGCCAGCTGGGGCTTCTACACCATATATTTT.

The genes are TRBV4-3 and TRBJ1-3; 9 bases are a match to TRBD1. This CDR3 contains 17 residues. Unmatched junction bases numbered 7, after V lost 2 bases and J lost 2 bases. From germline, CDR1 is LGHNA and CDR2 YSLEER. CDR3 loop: CASSQLGDRVTGNTIYF. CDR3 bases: TGCGCCAGCAGCCAACTCGGGGACAGGGTTACTGGAAACACCATATATTTT.